These T cell receptor beta chains were read from a single sample in a study of long-term antiretroviral therapy in people with HIV. TCRdb's table, derived via immunoSEQ multiplex PCR, lists solely in-frame clones and lacks some. The table shows about 11,000 clones, with about 86% occurring only once. The source material was unsorted PBMCs, sampled 7.2 years after starting antiretroviral therapy. The receptors were sampled from a man in his fifties with HIV. Both conserved end residues are part of each CDR3. Each record gives: D gene, V gene, J gene, CDR3 protein, CDR3 DNA. D genes are given only for firm matches.

>NA|TRBV7-8|TRBJ1-1
CASSPYAGNTEAFF
TGTGCCAGCAGCCCCTATGCGGGGAACACTGAAGCTTTCTTT
>TRBD1|TRBV19|TRBJ1-1
CASSAGDSFLNTEAFF
TGTGCCAGTAGCGCGGGGGACAGCTTTTTGAACACTGAAGCTTTCTTT
>NA|TRBV6-5|TRBJ2-3
CASSYFTSTDTQYF
TGTGCCAGCAGTTACTTTACGAGCACAGATACGCAGTATTTT
>NA|TRBV10-3|TRBJ2-7
CAISESVVVGGRYEQYF
TGTGCCATCAGTGAGTCAGTGGTGGTAGGGGGACGATACGAGCAGTACTTC
>TRBD1|TRBV30|TRBJ2-7
CAWSVLPGGYEQYF
TGTGCCTGGAGTGTACTCCCAGGGGGCTACGAGCAGTACTTC
>TRBD1|TRBV5-1|TRBJ2-7
CASSRPGQGANEQYF
TGCGCCAGCAGCCGCCCGGGACAGGGGGCGAACGAGCAGTACTTC
>NA|TRBV4-1|TRBJ2-1
CASSQWGGSYNEQFF
TGCGCCAGCAGCCAGTGGGGTGGGTCCTACAATGAGCAGTTCTTC
>NA|TRBV4-1|TRBJ1-1
CASTLGTEAFF
TGCGCCAGCACCCTAGGCACTGAAGCTTTCTTT
>NA|TRBV4-2|TRBJ1-1
CASSHLRGTEAFF
TGTGCCAGCAGCCATTTGAGGGGGACTGAAGCTTTCTTT
>NA|TRBV7-6|TRBJ2-5
CASSLGLTQAPKETQYF
TGTGCCAGCAGCTTAGGTTTGACTCAGGCCCCTAAAGAGACCCAGTACTTC
>NA|TRBV2|TRBJ2-3
CASSEGQLLFTDTQYF
TGTGCCAGCAGTGAGGGGCAGCTACTTTTCACAGATACGCAGTATTTT
>TRBD1|TRBV7-9|TRBJ2-2
CASSPRTGETGNTGELFF
TGTGCCAGCAGCCCAAGGACAGGGGAAACGGGAAACACCGGGGAGCTGTTTTTT
>NA|TRBV15|TRBJ1-2
CATSRVTGSFGYTF
TGTGCCACCAGCAGAGTTACAGGCTCTTTCGGCTACACCTTC
>TRBD1|TRBV7-8|TRBJ1-1
CASSHRDRNTEAFF
TGTGCCAGCAGCCACCGGGACAGGAACACTGAAGCTTTCTTT